The 13 T cell receptor beta chains in this list originate from one sample, sequenced in a study of cytomegalovirus exposure and HLA in healthy donors (dated by TCRdb to 2017 to 2019). The method behind the library was the immunoSEQ multiplex PCR assay. A mixture of 60 forward primers for TCR Vbeta segments and 13 reverse primers for TCR Jbeta segments was used in the multiplex PCR. TCRdb limited this immuneACCESS table to in-frame rearrangements with V and J called. A share of clones is missing; checked studies link under half to unresolved V genes, and the rest is unexplained. A total of some 150,000 clones appear in this sample, 82% of them only once. The ten largest clonotypes hold about 10% of the sample. Sequencing was carried out using PBMCs. Receptors originate from a man aged 50 to 59 in good health and CMV-seropositive.

In DNA, the CDR3 is TGCGCCAGCAGCTTGGACCTATCAGGGAACACTGAAGCTTTCTTT. Its protein product is CASSLDLSGNTEAFF. The chain combines TRBV5-1 with TRBJ1-1; no definite D call. The CDR3 covers 15 residues. Germline V gene lookup returns CDR1 SGHRS and CDR2 YFSETQ. The ends were cut back, 0 bases at V and 1 base at J, with 10 bases in the middle.

The chain links TRBV2 to TRBJ1-6, with D possibly matching TRBD1 (5 bases). The V gene lost 7 bases and the J gene lost 7 bases, with 11 bases spanning the gap. The germline V gene has CDR1 SNHLY and CDR2 FYNNEI. The CDR3 loop spans 13 amino acids. The CDR3 bases are TGTGCCAGCAATTCAGGGCGGAATTCACCCCTCCACTTT. Translation: CASNSGRNSPLHF.

A few counts support this clone. One junction end disagrees with the germline gene, perhaps due to a read error. CDR3 protein: CASSLYWGTGDSGANVLTF. The CDR3 DNA reads TGCGCCAGCAGCCTCTATTGGGGGACAGGCGACTCTGGGGCCAACGTCCTGACTTTC. V gene TRBV5-8 combines with J gene TRBJ2-6; 8 bases are a match to TRBD1. The CDR3 has 19 residues. The germline CDR1 and CDR2 sequences are SGHTS and YDEGEE.

CDR3 coding DNA: TGCGCCAGCAGCCACGACTCCACGGAGATTGGTGAGCAGTTCTTC. Amino acids: CASSHDSTEIGEQFF. The gene calls are TRBV5-1 and TRBJ2-1; D gene unclear. Per germline, CDR1 SGHRS and CDR2 YFSETQ. The CDR3 contains 15 residues. The V end was cut by 4 bases, the J end by 9 bases, with 20 bases between.

This chain joins TRBV7-2 and TRBJ2-1; possible D gene TRBD2, 5 bases. V lost 2 bases and J lost 0, with 11 bases in between. In germline, CDR1 is SGHTA, CDR2 FQGNSA. CDR3 length: 16 amino acids. The CDR3 DNA reads as TGTGCCAGCAGCTTAAACGGGATTAACTCCTACAATGAGCAGTTCTTC. Residues: CASSLNGINSYNEQFF.

The V call is TRBV6-5, the J call TRBJ2-5; 9 bases match TRBD1. The CDR3 has 15 amino acids. V shed 8 bases, J shed 2 bases, and the junction held 9 bases outside the gene matches. The germline gives CDR1 MNHEY, CDR2 SVGAGI. The DNA of the CDR3 is TGTGCCAGCCGAGAAACAGGGGGCACACAAGAGACCCAGTACTTC. Translated: CASRETGGTQETQYF.

CDR3 sequence: CASSLSRGSYNEQFF. The CDR3 DNA is TGCGCCAGCAGCTTATCTAGGGGTTCCTACAATGAGCAGTTCTTC. This chain links TRBV5-1 with TRBJ2-1; tentatively, D is TRBD1 (5 bases). The germline gives CDR1 SGHRS, CDR2 YFSETQ. This CDR3 contains 15 residues. Trimming stripped 2 bases from V and 1 base from J, with 10 bases between.

The rearrangement joins TRBV11-3 to TRBJ2-5; the match to TRBD1 covers 12 bases. The J call may be mistaken, given a closer DNA end match to TRBJ2-7. Germline assignment: CDR1 SGHNT and CDR2 YENEEA. The CDR3 runs 16 residues. CDR3 in amino acids: CASSPAGTGGHYEQYF. The CDR3 DNA reads TGTGCCAGCAGCCCAGCCGGGACAGGGGGCCACTACGAGCAGTACTTC.

The chain is built from TRBV7-8 and TRBJ1-4; TRBD1 matches 7 bases. The ends lost 1 base at V and 4 bases at J; junction bases unmatched: 3. Per germline, CDR1 SGHVS and CDR2 FQNEAQ. This CDR3 has 15 amino acids. This CDR3 reads CASSLDGTVNEKLFF. The DNA for the CDR3 is TGTGCCAGCAGCTTAGATGGGACAGTTAATGAAAAACTGTTTTTT.

The V and J genes are TRBV27 and TRBJ2-7, with 7 nucleotides matching TRBD2. V was clipped by 8 bases and J by 3 bases; unmatched bases: 13. The CDR3 loop spans 15 amino acids. CDR1 is MNHEY, CDR2 SMNVEV, per germline (reference sequence). The CDR3 DNA sequence: TGTGCCAGCGCTCTTAAGTCGGGAGGCCACTACGAGCAGTACTTC. Translating it yields CASALKSGGHYEQYF.

The chain couples TRBV7-6 to TRBJ2-2, with TRBD1 matching over 9 bases. V lost 4 bases to trimming and J lost 4 bases; unmatched junction nucleotides: 13. The CDR3 is made up of 18 amino acids. Germline V gene lookup returns CDR1 SGHVS and CDR2 FNYEAQ. In DNA form, the CDR3 reads TGTGCCAGCAGCTCTATGGGGACAGGGCCTGGGGGCACCGGGGAGCTGTTTTTT. Its protein product is CASSSMGTGPGGTGELFF.

The table lists this clone with a few counts. This rearrangement joins TRBV7-2 to TRBJ1-1; perhaps TRBD1 as D (5 bases). Germline CDR1 and CDR2: SGHTA and FQGNSA. Between the trimmed V and J ends, which lost 5 bases and 0 bases, there was a span of 10 bases. The CDR3 is made up of 14 amino acids. The CDR3 reads CASSPTRVNTEAFF. The CDR3 DNA follows: TGTGCCAGCAGCCCAACCAGGGTGAACACTGAAGCTTTCTTT. Combining the CDR3 with reference TRBV7-2 and TRBJ1-1 gives the whole variable domain GAGVSQSPSNKVTEKGKDVELRCDPISGHTALYWYRQSLGQGLEFLIYFQGNSAPDKSGLPSDRFSAERTGGSVSTLTIQRTQQEDSAVYLCASSPTRVNTEAFFGQGTRLTVV.

The rearrangement joins TRBV28 to TRBJ2-4; D remains ambiguous. Trimming took 6 bases from V and 3 from J, leaving 12 bases between them. Germline V gives CDR1 MDHEN, CDR2 SYDVKM. The CDR3 has 14 amino acids. CDR3 sequence (DNA): TGTGCCAGCAGCGATAGACTCGGCAAAAACATTCAGTACTTC. Translated: CASSDRLGKNIQYF. The whole variable domain, remainder taken from reference TRBV28 and TRBJ2-4, is DVKVTQSSRYLVKRTGEKVFLECVQDMDHENMFWYRQDPGLGLRLIYFSYDVKMKEKGDIPEGYSVSREKKERFSLILESASTNQTSMYLCASSDRLGKNIQYFGAGTRLSVL.